Only a few counts were recorded for the clone carrying this TCR beta chain. Clones were sequenced by immunoSEQ multiplex PCR, and TCRdb holds only the in-frame ones, with some missing. This table holds 300,000 to 400,000 clones, over 85% found once. These data are taken from a study of brain T cells in children with intractable seizures. Regarding time point: blood from clinic visit 5 months post-surgery; TSC patient then seizure free. Specimen: peripheral blood, collected roughly 5 months after surgery. The TCR sequence derives from a boy in the first two years of life with tuberous sclerosis and intractable seizures.

The CDR3 here is CASSVGQPNEKLFF. The CDR3 coding sequence is TGTGCCAGCAGTGTAGGACAGCCGAATGAAAAACTGTTTTTT. J is TRBJ1-4 and V is TRBV2, with D perhaps TRBD1 (6 bases). Germline V lookup: CDR1 SNHLY, CDR2 FYNNEI. The CDR3 runs to 14 residues. V was pared by 4 bases and J by 5 bases, with 11 bases between. Drawing the rest from reference TRBV2 and TRBJ1-4, the complete variable domain is EPEVTQTPSHQVTQMGQEVILRCVPISNHLYFYWYRQILGQKVEFLVSFYNNEISEKSEIFDDQFSVERPDGSNFTLKIRSTKLEDSAMYFCASSVGQPNEKLFFGSGTQLSVL.